The rows below give T cell receptor beta chains drawn from one sample of a study of blood T cell repertoires in COVID-19. TCRdb keeps only in-frame clones here, not all; method: immunoSEQ multiplex PCR. The table records around 150,000 clones, roughly 80% of them present only once. The sample taken for sequencing was peripheral blood. The receptor source for this set is a man in his 60s who had recovered from COVID-19. Each CDR3 is given with its conserved first and last residue. D genes are given only for firm matches. Clone size is given for some rows only: seen once, a few or many times, or a class if the clone is expanded.

abundance,d_gene,j_gene,v_gene,CDR3aa,CDR3nt
.,.,TRBJ2-7,TRBV30,CAWSREYEQYF,TGTGCCTGGAGTAGGGAGTACGAGCAGTACTTC
.,TRBD2,TRBJ2-2,TRBV7-9,CASSWAGTRPNTGELFF,TGTGCCAGCAGCTGGGCGGGGACTAGACCGAACACCGGGGAGCTGTTTTTT
.,TRBD1,TRBJ1-6,TRBV19,CASRVPGQANSPLHF,TGTGCCAGTAGGGTGCCGGGACAGGCTAATTCACCCCTCCACTTT
many,.,TRBJ2-1,TRBV4-3,CASSQENPLSYNEQFF,TGCGCCAGCAGCCAAGAAAACCCTCTATCCTACAATGAGCAGTTCTTC
few,.,TRBJ2-7,TRBV19,CASSTVKGGEQYF,TGTGCCAGCTCGACAGTAAAGGGCGGCGAGCAGTACTTC
once,TRBD1,TRBJ2-1,TRBV6-5,CASSPGTGDREQFF,TGTGCCAGCAGCCCCGGGACAGGGGACCGTGAGCAGTTCTTC
few,TRBD2,TRBJ2-1,TRBV6-2/TRBV6-3,CASSYERETYNEQFF,TGTGCCAGCAGTTACGAGCGGGAGACCTATAATGAGCAGTTCTTC
.,TRBD2,TRBJ2-1,TRBV7-3,CASSLSSSGNEQFF,TGTGCCAGCAGCTTAAGTTCTAGCGGCAATGAGCAGTTCTTC
medium-sized,.,TRBJ2-3,TRBV9,CASSVDSPGATDTQYF,TGTGCCAGCAGCGTAGATTCCCCAGGGGCAACAGATACGCAGTATTTT
.,.,TRBJ1-2,TRBV5-1,CASDDGGSPGGYTF,TGCGCCAGCGACGACGGGGGTAGCCCGGGTGGCTACACCTTC
once,.,TRBJ1-1,TRBV7-2,CASSFFQGENTEAFF,TGTGCCAGCAGCTTCTTCCAGGGCGAGAACACTGAAGCTTTCTTT
.,.,TRBJ1-2,TRBV4-2,CASSQDAGLSGYTF,TGTGCCAGCAGCCAAGACGCAGGACTCTCTGGCTACACCTTC
.,.,TRBJ1-1,TRBV3-1/TRBV3-2,CASSRLQEPIDTEAFF,TGTGCCAGCAGCCGCCTACAGGAACCCATTGACACTGAAGCTTTCTTT
.,TRBD1,TRBJ1-1,TRBV15,CATSINRGRNTEAFF,TGTGCCACCAGCATCAACAGGGGCCGGAACACTGAAGCTTTCTTT
.,.,TRBJ2-7,TRBV2,CASRASSYEQYF,TGTGCCAGCAGGGCCAGTTCCTACGAGCAGTACTTC
once,.,TRBJ2-7,TRBV15,CATSLQATGHISYEQYF,TGTGCCACCAGCCTCCAGGCCACAGGGCACATCTCCTACGAGCAGTACTTC
few,TRBD1,TRBJ2-3,TRBV5-1,CASSQGGTDTQYF,TGCGCCAGCAGCCAGGGGGGCACAGATACGCAGTATTTT
.,.,TRBJ1-4,TRBV28,CASSLSGREKLFF,TGTGCCAGCAGTTTAAGCGGGAGGGAAAAACTGTTTTTT
.,TRBD1,TRBJ1-2,TRBV9,CASSVWTGGGYTF,TGTGCCAGCAGCGTATGGACAGGGGGTGGCTACACCTTC
.,TRBD2,TRBJ2-2,TRBV5-4,CASSGGTSGTGELFF,TGTGCCAGCAGCGGTGGGACTAGCGGTACCGGGGAGCTGTTTTTT
.,.,TRBJ2-1,TRBV5-5,CASSLESDEQFF,TGTGCCAGCAGCTTGGAGTCGGATGAGCAGTTCTTC
.,TRBD2,TRBJ2-7,TRBV30,CAWSRTSAYEQYF,TGTGCCTGGAGTCGGACTAGCGCCTACGAGCAGTACTTC
few,TRBD2,TRBJ2-7,TRBV28,CASSLGSGAPGEQYF,TGTGCCAGCAGTTTGGGGAGCGGGGCCCCCGGCGAGCAGTACTTC
.,.,TRBJ2-1,TRBV29-1,CSLSTGLSYNEQFF,TGCAGCCTCTCCACGGGGTTGTCCTACAATGAGCAGTTCTTC
.,.,TRBJ2-3,TRBV4-3,CASSQDRGTDTQYF,TGCGCCAGCAGCCAAGATCGCGGCACAGATACGCAGTATTTT
.,.,TRBJ1-2,TRBV7-2,CASSLQGTANYGYTF,TGTGCCAGCAGCTTACAGGGCACCGCTAACTATGGCTACACCTTC
.,.,TRBJ1-3,TRBV28,CASSPAISGNTIYF,TGTGCCAGCAGCCCTGCTATCTCTGGAAACACCATATATTTT
once,.,TRBJ2-7,TRBV19,CASSPEGAESPWYF,TGTGCCAGTAGTCCGGAGGGGGCAGAGTCTCCGTGGTACTTC
.,.,TRBJ1-1,TRBV12-3/TRBV12-4,CASWGVRGGEAFF,TGTGCCAGTTGGGGTGTCAGGGGCGGAGAAGCTTTCTTT
.,.,TRBJ1-1,TRBV5-1,CASSTQQGRAEAFF,TGCGCCAGCAGCACTCAACAGGGTCGAGCTGAAGCTTTCTTT
.,.,TRBJ2-7,TRBV19,CASSISAGPSLGEQYF,TGTGCCAGTAGTATATCCGCGGGACCCTCTCTGGGGGAGCAGTACTTC
.,TRBD1,TRBJ2-1,TRBV19,CASRATGADEQFF,TGTGCCAGTAGAGCGACAGGGGCAGATGAGCAGTTCTTC
once,TRBD1,TRBJ1-6,TRBV2,CASATTGGINSPLHF,TGTGCCAGCGCAACTACAGGGGGCATCAATTCACCCCTCCACTTT
.,.,TRBJ2-6,TRBV28,CASRGAGANVLTF,TGTGCCAGCAGGGGAGCAGGGGCCAACGTCCTGACTTTC
.,.,TRBJ1-5,TRBV6-5,CASGILTGQPQHF,TGTGCCAGCGGTATCTTGACAGGTCAGCCCCAGCATTTT
.,.,TRBJ2-2,TRBV7-9,CASSLGGRFGELFF,TGTGCCAGCAGCTTAGGAGGGAGATTCGGGGAGCTGTTTTTT
.,TRBD2,TRBJ2-1,TRBV9,CASSVVSGLAMEVEQFF,TGTGCCAGCAGCGTAGTATCAGGACTAGCGATGGAGGTTGAGCAGTTCTTC
few,.,TRBJ2-7,TRBV27,CASSLGPSYEQYF,TGTGCCAGCAGTTTAGGCCCATCCTACGAGCAGTACTTC
.,.,TRBJ1-2,TRBV7-2,CASSPPRGGYTF,TGTGCCAGCAGCCCCCCCAGGGGAGGCTACACCTTC
few,.,TRBJ2-3,TRBV7-2,CASSLRGRSTDTQYF,TGTGCCAGCAGCTTAAGAGGCCGTAGCACAGATACGCAGTATTTT
many,TRBD2,TRBJ2-1,TRBV9,CASSVAAGGPRNEQFF,TGTGCCAGCAGCGTCGCTGCGGGAGGGCCTAGAAATGAGCAGTTCTTC
few,.,TRBJ1-3,TRBV5-5,CASSFWGLSGNTIYF,TGTGCCAGCAGCTTTTGGGGACTCTCTGGAAACACCATATATTTT
few,.,TRBJ2-1,TRBV4-1,CASKLGSGVNEQFF,TGCGCCAGCAAGCTGGGTAGCGGTGTTAATGAGCAGTTCTTC
.,TRBD1,TRBJ2-1,TRBV19,CASSIGSQGASYNEQFF,TGTGCCAGTAGTATCGGGAGCCAGGGGGCCTCCTACAATGAGCAGTTCTTC
.,TRBD1,TRBJ1-5,TRBV18,CASSRYGTDNQPQHF,TGTGCCAGCTCACGGTACGGGACAGATAATCAGCCCCAGCATTTT
once,.,TRBJ1-1,TRBV11-3,CASSSTVNTEAFF,TGTGCCAGCAGCTCCACGGTGAACACTGAAGCTTTCTTT
.,.,TRBJ2-7,TRBV2,CASSERSGRTYEQYF,TGTGCCAGCAGTGAACGATCGGGGAGAACCTACGAGCAGTACTTC
.,.,TRBJ1-6,TRBV5-1,CASSLDFGLNSPLHF,TGCGCCAGCAGCTTGGACTTCGGTTTAAATTCACCCCTCCACTTT
.,TRBD1,TRBJ2-3,TRBV19,CASSLGTGNADTQYF,TGTGCCAGTAGTCTCGGGACAGGGAACGCAGATACGCAGTATTTT
.,TRBD1,TRBJ2-5,TRBV11-2,CASSSSTGGETQYF,TGTGCCAGCAGCTCTTCGACAGGGGGAGAGACCCAGTACTTC
once,.,TRBJ2-3,TRBV6-2/TRBV6-3,CASSWSVSTDTQYF,TGTGCCAGCAGTTGGAGCGTTAGCACAGATACGCAGTATTTT
.,TRBD1,TRBJ1-2,TRBV13,CASSRDRVNYGYTF,TGTGCCAGCAGCCGGGACAGGGTTAACTATGGCTACACCTTC
few,TRBD1,TRBJ2-2,TRBV28,CASSSHRGSRELFF,TGTGCCAGCAGTTCTCACAGGGGTTCCCGGGAGCTGTTTTTT